The T cell receptor (beta chain) under discussion was sequenced for a study of radiotherapy plus CTLA-4 blockade in lung cancer. This table comes from immunoSEQ multiplex PCR, and its TCRdb copy is limited to in-frame clones, with some not included. The data show about 85,000 clones, approximately 86% seen once. The table lists this clone with a few counts. CDR1 and CDR2 (germline): SEHNR, FQNEAQ (reference sequence). V was trimmed by 5 bases and J by 7 bases, leaving 12 bases between them. The CDR3 is made up of 13 amino acids. The chain recombines TRBV7-9 with TRBJ2-1, with D tentatively TRBD1 (5 bases). The specimen comprised peripheral blood, sampled from a patient treated with radiotherapy plus ipilimumab. The receptor was isolated from a human donor with non-small cell lung cancer who had a partial response to radiotherapy plus ipilimumab. CDR3 DNA sequence: TGTGCCAGCAGCCAGGACAATGTAAATGAGCAGTTCTTC. The encoded protein is CASSQDNVNEQFF.